This TCR beta chain was retrieved from a study of siplizumab effects on memory and regulatory T cells. Study observations and caveats: Siplizumab brought about a significant reduction in alloreactive sequences traceable to unstimulated CD4+ memory cells. Alloreactive CD4+ clones that could be mapped were on average 68.8% Treg-derived with siplizumab, against over 25% in controls. Naive T cells looked more diverse than memory cells, and they looked like major contributors to the alloresponse.

The CDR3 extends over 17 amino acids. Profiled with immunoSEQ multiplex PCR; TCRdb holds only in-frame clones, not every one. This sample has some 100,000 clones, with 93% found just once. On this clone: Its antigen is not identified.

This chain uses TRBV21-1 with TRBJ2-2; the table calls TRBD1, which could not be checked here. TRBV21-1 is a pseudogene locus. Material: non-Treg CD4+ T cells sorted from blood. This clonotype was sampled from a human donor in good health. CDR3 coding DNA: TGTGCCAGCAGCAAAGGGAGGGACAGGGGGCCCACCGGGGAGCTGTTTTTT. Translation gives CASSKGRDRGPTGELFF.